This TCR beta chain is from a study of blood T cell repertoires in COVID-19. About the research overall: There were acute and convalescent COVID-19 samples, and they came from the United States, Italy and Spain.

As originally analysed: Counts of nucleated cells, estimated from reference gene primer amplification, were obtained. Assay: immunoSEQ multiplex PCR; the TCRdb copy retains only in-frame clones and omits some. V, J and clone size are taken as reported in that table, and D and trimming were inferred from the DNA itself. In the table there are around 140,000 clones, around 84% of which are singletons. This clone was seen once. Seattle enrolled patients during active infection and tracked them longitudinally. Germline CDR1 and CDR2: SGHTS and YDEGEE. The V and J ends lost 7 bases and 2 bases respectively, with 8 bases between them. This CDR3 contains 12 residues.

The sequence was obtained from a man aged 25-40 years with COVID-19, enrolled during active disease. The sequenced sample consisted of peripheral blood. The rearrangement joins TRBV5-8 to TRBJ2-3; unclear D gene. The CDR3 coding sequence is TGTGCCAGCGCCTACTACACAGATACGCAGTATTTT. This sequence encodes CASAYYTDTQYF.